Following are 12 T cell receptor beta chains from one sample sequenced in a study of beta chain features in type 1 diabetes. Every bit of the isolated RNA underwent reverse transcription, so sequencing read expressed TCRB transcripts. Data came from immunoSEQ multiplex PCR; TCRdb stores just in-frame clones and leaves some out. The sample consists of 300,000 to 400,000 clones, around 8% of them appearing once. Source material: central memory CD4+ T cells from blood. The receptors come from a woman aged 18 to 35 in good health.

The V call is TRBV10-2, the J call TRBJ2-7, with 9 bases that match TRBD2. This CDR3 is built from 13 residues. Per germline, CDR1 WSHSY and CDR2 SAAADI. With V trimmed by 8 bases and J by 3 bases, 5 bases remained unmatched. The CDR3 loop is CASRSSGNYEQYF. In DNA form, the CDR3 reads TGCGCCAGCCGGTCTAGCGGGAACTACGAGCAGTACTTC.

This clone has a handful of counts. The chain joins TRBV19 to TRBJ2-1; TRBD2 matches 7 bases. In germline, CDR1 is LNHDA, CDR2 SQIVND (reference sequence). The V and J ends lost 5 bases and 0 bases, in that order; junction bases with no gene match: 7. CDR3 length: 16 amino acids. CDR3 sequence reads: CASSERLARSYNEQFF. The CDR3 DNA is TGTGCCAGTAGTGAAAGACTAGCTCGCTCCTACAATGAGCAGTTCTTC. The full variable domain, rest sourced from reference TRBV19 and TRBJ2-1, is DGGITQSPKYLFRKEGQNVTLSCEQNLNHDAMYWYRQDPGQGLRLIYYSQIVNDFQKGDIAEGYSVSREKKESFPLTVTSAQKNPTAFYLCASSERLARSYNEQFFGPGTRLTVL.

This clone was picked up many times. The CDR3 is CASSLVFSGGQETQYF. In nucleotides, the CDR3 is TGTGCCAGCAGCTTAGTCTTTAGCGGGGGACAAGAGACCCAGTACTTC. The rearrangement uses TRBV11-2 and TRBJ2-5; TRBD2 matches at 9 bases. The CDR3 has 16 amino acids. J lost 2 bases, V lost 1 base, and 5 bases had no gene match. Germline V gene data show CDR1 as SGHAT and CDR2 as FQNNGV.

The V gene is TRBV19, the J gene TRBJ2-3, with 9 positions matching TRBD1. V trimming: 5 bases; J trimming: 3 bases; junction bases outside the gene matches: 9. CDR3 length: 16 amino acids. Germline-derived CDR1 and CDR2 are LNHDA and SQIVND (reference sequence). Written as DNA, the CDR3 is TGTGCCAGTAGTGTACTCACCGGGACAGGGACAGATACGCAGTATTTT. Translated: CASSVLTGTGTDTQYF.

This clone has just a few counts. This sequence joins TRBV28 and TRBJ1-1; no firm D call. CDR3 length: 11 amino acids. Deletions cut 1 base from V and 9 bases from J, with 6 bases between. Germline V gene sequence: CDR1 MDHEN, CDR2 SYDVKM. The CDR3 spells CASSLSRKAFF. The CDR3 region has the DNA TGTGCCAGCAGTTTATCCAGGAAAGCTTTCTTT.

The chain uses TRBV9 and TRBJ1-3; the D gene is possibly TRBD1 (5 bases). The CDR3 contains 15 residues. V was trimmed by 5 bases and J by 0 bases, leaving 12 bases between them. From germline, CDR1 is SGDLS and CDR2 YYNGEE. The CDR3 loop reads CASSGRDVSGNTIYF. CDR3 nucleotides: TGTGCCAGCAGTGGCAGGGACGTCTCTGGAAACACCATATATTTT.

This clone was seen a handful of times. The chain has TRBV10-3 and TRBJ2-1; 7 bases line up with TRBD2. The CDR3 sequence is 13 residues long. In germline, CDR1 is ENHRY, CDR2 SYGVKD. Trimming took 7 bases from V and 8 from J; bases not matched to a gene: 8. The CDR3 DNA follows: TGTGCCATCACCGGCGGGAGAAGGGATGAGCAGTTCTTC. Amino acid sequence: CAITGGRRDEQFF.

In this sample, this clone turned up a few times. The V call is TRBV9, the J call TRBJ2-5; unclear D gene. V was clipped by 3 bases and J by 5 bases, with 11 bases between them. Looked up from germline, CDR1 is SGDLS and CDR2 is YYNGEE. The CDR3 is made up of 13 amino acids. The CDR3 loop reads CASSALQTETQYF. The DNA for the CDR3 is TGTGCCAGCAGCGCACTACAAACTGAGACCCAGTACTTC.

The chain uses TRBV9 and TRBJ2-3; a weak D match, TRBD1 (6 bases). V was shortened by 0 bases and J by 6 bases, with 17 bases between the two germline ends. The CDR3 loop spans 16 amino acids. The V gene's germline CDR1 is SGDLS and CDR2 YYNGEE. The CDR3 DNA is TGTGCCAGCAGCGTAGGGGGGAGAGGGACATGGGATACGCAGTATTTT. It codes for CASSVGGRGTWDTQYF. Combining the CDR3 with reference TRBV9 and TRBJ2-3 gives the whole variable domain DSGVTQTPKHLITATGQRVTLRCSPRSGDLSVYWYQQSLDQGLQFLIQYYNGEERAKGNILERFSAQQFPDLHSELNLSSLELGDSALYFCASSVGGRGTWDTQYFGPGTRLTVL.

This clone turned up a few times. The chain is built from TRBV19 and TRBJ2-5, with TRBD1 matching over 10 bases. This CDR3 is built from 16 residues. Germline values: CDR1 LNHDA, CDR2 SQIVND (reference sequence). V trimming: 5 bases; J trimming: 5 bases; junction bases outside the gene matches: 11. Here the CDR3 DNA reads TGTGCCAGTAGTGCCCTCCGGGACAGGGGTGTCGAGACCCAGTACTTC. Amino acids: CASSALRDRGVETQYF.

This clone was seen a handful of times. Other DNA variants within this sample encode the same CDR3. The chain has TRBV18 and TRBJ2-7; no reliable D call. Germline V gene lookup returns CDR1 KGHSH and CDR2 LQKENI. Trimming stripped 3 bases from V and 0 bases from J, with 3 bases between. The CDR3 sequence is 12 residues long. The CDR3 protein is CASSPASYEQYF. In DNA form, the CDR3 reads TGTGCCAGCTCACCTGCCTCCTACGAGCAGTACTTC.

The chain couples TRBV10-3 to TRBJ2-3; TRBD1 or TRBD2 may be the D gene (6 bases each). V was trimmed by 0 bases and J by 6 bases, leaving 31 bases between them. CDR3 size: 21 residues. Germline CDR1 ENHRY, CDR2 SYGVKD. CDR3 DNA: TGTGCCATCAGTGAGTCGTCGAAGTGGGGGCGGATCAAGGGAGGAGAGGATACGCAGTATTTT. Its translation is CAISESSKWGRIKGGEDTQYF.